This T cell receptor (beta chain) derives from a study of cytomegalovirus exposure and HLA in healthy donors. Study-wide context: The 95 to 150 validation repertoires were produced on the same platform as the roughly 690 repertoires of the first cohort. This was reported in a later analysis.

Broader study findings: The TCR clusters that emerged in the first cohort tended, a later analysis found, to co-occur in the 120 or so validation repertoires. Altogether, 160 or so TCR beta chains were recorded as cytomegalovirus-associated. Reports credit the classifier with highly specific, highly sensitive diagnosis of cytomegalovirus status.

A word on this clone: Its cognate antigen is unknown.

The method was immunoSEQ multiplex PCR; TCRdb's version includes in-frame clones alone and lacks a portion of them. The sample has 300,000 to 350,000 clones, around 90% seen once. The CDR3 has 15 amino acids. V was pared by 0 bases and J by 7 bases, with 13 bases between. In germline, CDR1 is SGDLS, CDR2 YYNGEE. Sequencing was carried out using PBMCs. This receptor was identified in a man younger than 45 in good health and CMV-seronegative. The chain carries TRBV9 and TRBJ2-2, with a tentative D call TRBD1 (6 bases). CDR3 bases: TGTGCCAGCAGCGTAGTAACAGGGAGTGGCGGGGAGCTGTTTTTT. As protein: CASSVVTGSGGELFF. Complete variable domain (other parts from reference TRBV9 and TRBJ2-2): DSGVTQTPKHLITATGQRVTLRCSPRSGDLSVYWYQQSLDQGLQFLIQYYNGEERAKGNILERFSAQQFPDLHSELNLSSLELGDSALYFCASSVVTGSGGELFFGEGSRLTVL.